One and the same sample provided the 19 T cell receptor beta chains below, sequenced in a study of CD8 T cells in ankylosing spondylitis. TCRdb re-called the 5' RACE reads through MiXCR, storing one row per CDR3 protein. The sample yields a few hundred thousand distinct CDR3 sequences, more than 20% seen once. Antigens for these TCRs are unknown. The study, taken as a whole, reports: A TCR beta motif made of about 8 highly homologous variants seemed typical of ankylosing spondylitis blood.

Sequencing input: blood, either unsorted or a sorted T cell fraction (not recorded which). The receptors stem from a male donor with ankylosing spondylitis.

This chain joins TRBV5-1 and TRBJ2-3; perhaps TRBD1 as D (6 bases). Trimming stripped 0 bases from V and 0 bases from J, with 11 bases between. The CDR3 is 16 residues long. Germline V lookup: CDR1 SGHRS, CDR2 YFSETQ. CDR3 coding DNA: TGCGCCAGCAGCTTGGCCTGGGACACTAGCACAGATACGCAGTATTTT. Translation gives CASSLAWDTSTDTQYF.

This chain joins TRBV30 and TRBJ2-7; 7 nucleotides agree with TRBD2. J lost 3 bases, V lost 3 bases, and 5 bases had no gene match. The CDR3 runs to 13 residues. From germline, CDR1 is GTSNPN and CDR2 SVGIG (reference sequence). The CDR3 loop is CAWRREQNYEQYF. The CDR3 DNA reads as TGTGCCTGGAGGCGGGAGCAAAACTACGAGCAGTACTTC.

The genes are TRBV10-3 and TRBJ1-2, with a tentative D call TRBD1 (6 bases). Germline CDR1 and CDR2: ENHRY and SYGVKD. The CDR3 runs 15 residues. Trimming cost V 4 bases and J 4 bases, with 16 bases left between them. The CDR3 DNA reads as TGTGCCATCAGTGGAGTGGGCGGGGGCCTCTATGGCTACACCTTC. It codes for CAISGVGGGLYGYTF.

This clonotype was seen a single time. The CDR3 carries no conserved terminal phenylalanine or tryptophan, so it likely arises from a read error. This rearrangement joins TRBV5-6 to TRBJ2-1; 12 nucleotides align to TRBD2. The CDR3 loop spans 17 amino acids. Germline assignment: CDR1 SGHDT and CDR2 YYEEEE. The ends lost 3 bases at V and 7 bases at J; junction bases unmatched: 11. DNA for the CDR3: TGTGCCAGCAGCTCGAACCTAGCGGGAGGGCAATTAAATGAGCAGTTCGTC. Amino acid sequence: CASSSNLAGGQLNEQFV.

The J gene is TRBJ2-7, the V gene TRBV18; D is ambiguous. CDR3 length: 13 amino acids. The germline V gene has CDR1 KGHSH and CDR2 LQKENI. V dropped 0 bases and J dropped 6 bases, with 9 bases sitting between them. CDR3 bases: TGTGCCAGCTCACCACCCGGACGGAGCGAGCAGTACTTC. Protein product: CASSPPGRSEQYF. The variable domain in full, with the rest retrieved from reference TRBV18 and TRBJ2-7, is NAGVMQNPRHLVRRRGQEARLRCSPMKGHSHVYWYRQLPEEGLKFMVYLQKENIIDESGMPKERFSAEFPKEGPSILRIQQVVRGDSAAYFCASSPPGRSEQYFGPGTRLTVT.

This clonotype has a count of ten or more. The chain links TRBV12-3 or TRBV12-4 to TRBJ1-4; no reliable D call. The CDR3 has 12 residues. V shed 4 bases and J shed 4 bases, with 4 bases lying between them. CDR3 loop: CASSSSNEKLFF. In DNA form, the CDR3 reads TGTGCCAGCAGTTCAAGTAATGAAAAACTGTTTTTT.

This chain uses TRBV20-1 with TRBJ2-7; TRBD1 matches 9 bases. Germline values: CDR1 DFQATT, CDR2 SNEGSKA (reference sequence). CDR3 length: 13 amino acids. Trimming cost V 5 bases and J 4 bases; bases outside gene matches: 6. CDR3 protein: CSAPRQGVYEQYF. CDR3 coding DNA: TGCAGTGCTCCTCGACAGGGGGTTTACGAGCAGTACTTC.

This clonotype was counted between two and nine times. The chain combines TRBV5-1 with TRBJ2-5, with unresolved D. Looked up from germline, CDR1 is SGHRS and CDR2 is YFSETQ. The CDR3 has 11 residues. Trimming shortened V by 4 bases and J by 10 bases, and 11 bases separated the two germline ends. The CDR3 DNA reads TGCGCCAGCAGCACTTTTCCGGGCCAGTACTTC. Translating gives CASSTFPGQYF.

This clonotype has just a few counts. V and J are TRBV3-1 and TRBJ1-1, with 7 positions matching TRBD1. Losses at the gene ends were 3 bases for V and 4 bases for J; bases not matched to a gene: 2. This CDR3 is 13 amino acids long. CDR1 is LGHDT and CDR2 is YNNKEL in the germline V gene (reference sequence). The CDR3 region is CASSQTGSTEAFF. The CDR3 DNA reads as TGTGCCAGCAGCCAGACAGGGTCCACTGAAGCTTTCTTT.

This clonotype has more than one count but fewer than ten. The V and J genes are TRBV12-3 or TRBV12-4 and TRBJ2-7, with a tentative D call TRBD1 (7 bases). Trimming pared 5 bases from V and 0 bases from J, leaving 11 bases between. This CDR3 contains 14 residues. CDR3 amino acids: CASSPRGVSYEQYF. DNA for the CDR3: TGTGCCAGCAGTCCCAGGGGGGTCTCCTACGAGCAGTACTTC.

This clonotype has just a few counts. One junction end does not reproduce the germline sequence, and a read error may be involved. This rearrangement joins TRBV25-1 to TRBJ1-1; possible D gene TRBD1, 5 bases. The CDR3 extends over 13 amino acids. CDR1 and CDR2 (germline): MGHDK, SYGVNS. The CDR3 loop reads CASGERGAPEAFF. CDR3 coding DNA: TGTGCCAGCGGTGAACGAGGGGCGCCTGAAGCTTTCTTT.

This chain connects TRBV19 to TRBJ1-1, with D possibly matching TRBD1 (6 bases). CDR3 size: 15 residues. Trimming pared 7 bases from V and 5 bases from J, leaving 20 bases between. CDR1 and CDR2 from the germline V gene are LNHDA and SQIVND (reference sequence). The CDR3 DNA is TGTGCCAGTAAGGCCACTTACGCAGGGGTGACTGAAGCTTTCTTT. Translation gives CASKATYAGVTEAFF. The full variable domain, rest sourced from reference TRBV19 and TRBJ1-1, is DGGITQSPKYLFRKEGQNVTLSCEQNLNHDAMYWYRQDPGQGLRLIYYSQIVNDFQKGDIAEGYSVSREKKESFPLTVTSAQKNPTAFYLCASKATYAGVTEAFFGQGTRLTVV.

This clonotype was observed a few times. The chain combines TRBV18 with TRBJ2-7; TRBD1 aligns across 8 bases. CDR3 length: 16 residues. Germline CDR1 reads KGHSH; CDR2 reads LQKENI. With V trimmed by 5 bases and J by 1 base, 10 bases remained unmatched. This chain's CDR3 is CASSSRGQGPSYEQYF. The CDR3 nucleotides read TGTGCCAGCTCATCTCGCGGACAGGGACCGTCCTACGAGCAGTACTTC.

The chain carries TRBV29-1 and TRBJ1-2; D possibly corresponds to TRBD1 (6 bases). CDR1 and CDR2 (germline): SQVTM, ANQGSEA. The V gene lost 3 bases and the J gene lost 4 bases, with 12 bases spanning the gap. CDR3 length: 13 residues. The chain's CDR3 is CSVDHRVGYGYTF. The CDR3 bases are TGCAGCGTTGACCACAGGGTTGGCTATGGCTACACCTTC.

This chain joins TRBV28 and TRBJ2-5, with TRBD1 matching over 9 bases. Germline-derived CDR1 and CDR2 are MDHEN and SYDVKM. CDR3 length equals 15 residues. V was clipped by 4 bases and J by 3 bases; unmatched bases: 6. CDR3 amino acids: CASSSLRTGEETQYF. The DNA for the CDR3 is TGTGCCAGCAGTTCCCTCCGGACAGGGGAAGAGACCCAGTACTTC.

The rearrangement uses TRBV7-9 and TRBJ1-5; tentatively, D is TRBD1 (5 bases). Germline CDR1 and CDR2: SEHNR and FQNEAQ (reference sequence). V was cut by 10 bases and J by 5 bases, with 12 bases left in between. The CDR3 totals 12 residues. The CDR3 nucleotides are TGTGCCACCGGGACGGGGGATCAGCCCCAGCATTTT. Translated: CATGTGDQPQHF. The variable domain in full, with the rest retrieved from reference TRBV7-9 and TRBJ1-5, is DTGVSQNPRHKITKRGQNVTFRCDPISEHNRLYWYRQTLGQGPEFLTYFQNEAQLEKSRLLSDRFSAERPKGSFSTLEIQRTEQGDSAMYLCATGTGDQPQHFGDGTRLSIL.

This clonotype was detected a few times. The chain employs TRBV5-1 and TRBJ2-3, with TRBD2 identical over 8 bases. CDR1 SGHRS and CDR2 YFSETQ come from the germline V gene. V lost 4 bases, J lost 4 bases, and 8 bases stayed unmatched. This CDR3 is built from 15 residues. The CDR3, as DNA: TGCGCCAGCAGCCCCCCCGGGACTAGTTCAGATACGCAGTATTTT. Protein: CASSPPGTSSDTQYF.

The genes are TRBV10-3 and TRBJ2-1; 15 bases are a match to TRBD2. The CDR3 is 18 residues long. Trimming at V came to 6 bases and at J to 3 bases, leaving 9 bases not matched to a gene. Germline V gene lookup returns CDR1 ENHRY and CDR2 SYGVKD. In DNA form, the CDR3 reads TGTGCCATCAGGGGACAGGGGACTAGCGGGAGGATCTACAATGAGCAGTTCTTC. This translates into CAIRGQGTSGRIYNEQFF.

This clonotype turned up a few times. The J gene is TRBJ2-3, the V gene TRBV11-1, with 10 nucleotides matching TRBD2. The CDR3 is made up of 19 amino acids. Germline assignment: CDR1 SGHAT and CDR2 FQDESV (reference sequence). Trimming at V came to 1 base and at J to 1 base, leaving 11 bases not matched to a gene. CDR3 nucleotide sequence: TGTGCCAGCAGCTTAGTTGTGTACGCCGGGACTAGCGGCACAGATACGCAGTATTTT. Translation: CASSLVVYAGTSGTDTQYF.